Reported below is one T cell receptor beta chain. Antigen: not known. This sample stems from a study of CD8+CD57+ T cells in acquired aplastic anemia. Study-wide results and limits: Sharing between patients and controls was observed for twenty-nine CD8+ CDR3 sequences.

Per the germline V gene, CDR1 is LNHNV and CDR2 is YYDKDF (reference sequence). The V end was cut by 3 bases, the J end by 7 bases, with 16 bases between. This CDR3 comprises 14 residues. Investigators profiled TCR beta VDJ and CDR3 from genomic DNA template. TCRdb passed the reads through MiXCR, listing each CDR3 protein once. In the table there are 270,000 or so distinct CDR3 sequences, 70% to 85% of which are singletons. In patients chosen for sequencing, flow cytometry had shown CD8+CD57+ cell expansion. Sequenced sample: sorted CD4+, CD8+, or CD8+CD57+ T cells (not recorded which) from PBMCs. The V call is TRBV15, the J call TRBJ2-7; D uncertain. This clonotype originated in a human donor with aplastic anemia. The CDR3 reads CATSRGSSQEEQYF. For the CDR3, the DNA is TGTGCCACCAGCAGGGGCTCCAGCCAAGAGGAGCAGTACTTC.